The next 23 T cell receptor beta chains were all read from a single sample in a study of spatial heterogeneity in lung cancer. Documented time point: sample taken at primary tumor resection. Whole RNA, isolated from tumor, nontumor lung or frozen PBMC, was sequenced without prior sorting. TCRdb fed the 5' RACE reads into MiXCR, producing one record per CDR3 protein. Among about 45,000 distinct CDR3 sequences listed, about 12% were seen once. This specimen was PBMCs, taken at surgery. The receptors stem from a female donor with early-stage non-small cell lung cancer.

This clonotype showed up many times. J is TRBJ2-1 and V is TRBV5-1, with D hard to call. Per the germline V gene, CDR1 is SGHRS and CDR2 is YFSETQ. This CDR3 spans 16 amino acids. Trimming shortened V by 0 bases and J by 0 bases, and 10 bases separated the two germline ends. The CDR3 spells CASSLEQLSSYNEQFF. The CDR3 DNA sequence: TGCGCCAGCAGCTTGGAACAGCTGAGCTCCTACAATGAGCAGTTCTTC.

This clonotype was seen a few times. The J gene is TRBJ2-1, the V gene TRBV5-6, with a weak D call TRBD1 (6 bases). The CDR3 loop spans 14 amino acids. CDR1 and CDR2 (germline): SGHDT, YYEEEE. Trimming shortened V by 4 bases and J by 2 bases, and 10 bases separated the two germline ends. The CDR3 here is CASSSDRPYNEQFF. The CDR3 DNA reads as TGTGCCAGCAGCAGTGACAGGCCCTACAATGAGCAGTTCTTC.

This clonotype has at least ten counts. The V call is TRBV28, the J call TRBJ2-1; TRBD2 aligns across 10 bases. This CDR3 spans 15 amino acids. The V segment lost 6 bases and the J segment 10 bases; nucleotides outside the gene matches: 12. Looked up from germline, CDR1 is MDHEN and CDR2 is SYDVKM. CDR3 coding DNA: TGTGCCAGCAGACGTATAGCGGGGGGTATTTTCGAGCAGTTCTTC. Protein: CASRRIAGGIFEQFF.

Remarks on this clonotype: This clone may be a read error of a much larger clone one base away. The chain has TRBV9 and TRBJ2-2; D is unclear. The V gene's germline CDR1 is SGDLS and CDR2 YYNGEE. This CDR3 has 15 amino acids. Trimming cost V 0 bases and J 0 bases, with 6 bases left between them. CDR3 nucleotide sequence: TGTGCCAGCAGCGTAGGTTCGGCGAACACCGGGGAGCTGTTTTTT. It yields the protein CASSVGSANTGELFF. Drawing the rest from reference TRBV9 and TRBJ2-2, the complete variable domain is DSGVTQTPKHLITATGQRVTLRCSPRSGDLSVYWYQQSLDQGLQFLIQYYNGEERAKGNILERFSAQQFPDLHSELNLSSLELGDSALYFCASSVGSANTGELFFGEGSRLTVL.

The chain has TRBV12-3 or TRBV12-4 and TRBJ2-1, with D perhaps matching TRBD2 (7 bases). CDR3 length equals 14 residues. V gave up 0 bases and J gave up 9 bases, with 12 bases separating them. CDR3 amino acids: CASSLAGGPAEQFF. The CDR3 coding sequence is TGTGCCAGCAGTTTAGCGGGGGGGCCGGCTGAGCAGTTCTTC.

This clonotype has more than one count but fewer than ten. The chain uses TRBV20-1 and TRBJ2-1; no clear D gene. Trimming took 5 bases from V and 9 from J, leaving 8 bases between them. This CDR3 is built from 10 residues. Germline CDR1 reads DFQATT; CDR2 reads SNEGSKA (reference sequence). The CDR3 protein is CSAFRSEQFF. The CDR3 region has the DNA TGCAGTGCTTTCAGGAGTGAGCAGTTCTTC.

The CDR3 DNA reads as TGTGCCAGCAGTTCCTGGCTAGCGGGAAGCACAGATACGCAGTATTTT. It specifies CASSSWLAGSTDTQYF. V gene TRBV12-3 or TRBV12-4 combines with J gene TRBJ2-3, with 9 bases aligning to TRBD2. J was trimmed by 0 bases and V by 4 bases; bases with no gene match: 5. The CDR3 is 16 amino acids.

This clonotype was counted a few times. The chain recombines TRBV20-1 with TRBJ1-5; 7 bases agree with TRBD1. From germline, CDR1 is DFQATT and CDR2 SNEGSKA (reference sequence). The CDR3 consists of 17 residues. V was clipped by 1 base and J by 0 bases; unmatched bases: 9. The CDR3 loop is CSARGAFGTASNQPQHF. DNA for the CDR3: TGCAGTGCTAGAGGTGCCTTCGGGACAGCTAGCAATCAGCCCCAGCATTTT.

This clonotype came up a few times. This chain links TRBV28 with TRBJ2-5; D may be TRBD1 (5 bases). The CDR3 sequence is 13 residues long. In germline, CDR1 is MDHEN, CDR2 SYDVKM. Between the trimmed V and J ends, which lost 2 bases and 5 bases, there was a span of 9 bases. The CDR3 DNA follows: TGTGCCAGCAGTTTACCAGGGCTGGAGACCCAGTACTTC. This encodes CASSLPGLETQYF. Full variable domain (rest looked up from reference TRBV28 and TRBJ2-5): DVKVTQSSRYLVKRTGEKVFLECVQDMDHENMFWYRQDPGLGLRLIYFSYDVKMKEKGDIPEGYSVSREKKERFSLILESASTNQTSMYLCASSLPGLETQYFGPGTRLLVL.

The chain is built from TRBV28 and TRBJ1-5, with D hard to call. V was cut by 4 bases and J by 6 bases, with 10 bases left in between. Germline assignment: CDR1 MDHEN and CDR2 SYDVKM. The CDR3 has 13 residues. The CDR3 DNA is TGTGCCAGCAGTTCCTGGTCTCTTCAGCCCCAGCATTTT. This translates into CASSSWSLQPQHF.

In this sample, this clonotype turned up a few times. V and J are TRBV7-2 and TRBJ2-1; TRBD1 agrees at 9 bases. The CDR3 extends over 16 amino acids. Unmatched junction bases numbered 10, after V lost 6 bases and J lost 4 bases. Germline V lookup: CDR1 SGHTA, CDR2 FQGNSA. The CDR3 reads CASRSTGGAPYNEQFF. The DNA of the CDR3 is TGTGCCAGCAGGAGTACAGGGGGCGCCCCGTACAATGAGCAGTTCTTC.

This clonotype was observed at least ten times. The chain has TRBV5-1 and TRBJ2-3; TRBD2 agrees at 12 bases. V gave up 0 bases and J gave up 1 base; unmatched junction bases: 3. This CDR3 spans 17 amino acids. Germline V gene sequence: CDR1 SGHRS, CDR2 YFSETQ. The CDR3 coding sequence is TGCGCCAGCAGCTTGGCCGCTAGCGGGGGGGGCACAGATACGCAGTATTTT. This encodes CASSLAASGGGTDTQYF.

There are many counts of this clonotype. This chain links TRBV29-1 with TRBJ2-5, with a possible D match to TRBD1 (6 bases). CDR3 length: 11 amino acids. Trimming left V 7 bases short and J 3 bases short, with 9 bases between. Germline V CDR1 and CDR2: SQVTM, ANQGSEA. CDR3 coding DNA: TGCAGCGCACCAGGGGAAGAGACCCAGTACTTC. Its translation is CSAPGEETQYF.

The V call is TRBV12-3 or TRBV12-4, the J call TRBJ1-1, with a tentative D call TRBD1 (5 bases). CDR3 length equals 13 residues. Trimming took off 7 bases at V and 1 base at J, with 10 bases between the two ends. CDR3 residues: CASTLGRNTEAFF. CDR3 in DNA: TGTGCCAGCACCCTGGGGCGGAACACTGAAGCTTTCTTT.

This clonotype was observed a few times. The chain combines TRBV5-1 with TRBJ2-7, with a tentative D call TRBD1 (6 bases). The V gene lost 2 bases and the J gene lost 5 bases, with 11 bases spanning the gap. The CDR3 consists of 13 residues. Germline-derived CDR1 and CDR2 are SGHRS and YFSETQ. CDR3 DNA: TGCGCCAGCAGCTTTGCTGGGGGCCACGAGCAGTACTTC. Protein product: CASSFAGGHEQYF.

This clonotype came up a few times. The chain has TRBV7-9 and TRBJ1-1; 7 positions agree with TRBD1. This CDR3 comprises 15 residues. Trimming took 1 base from V and 0 from J; bases not matched to a gene: 2. CDR1 and CDR2 (germline): SEHNR, FQNEAQ (reference sequence). The CDR3 DNA reads as TGTGCCAGCAGCTTAGGGACAGGCGTGAACACTGAAGCTTTCTTT. This codes for CASSLGTGVNTEAFF.

This clonotype has a handful of counts. The V gene is TRBV5-1, the J gene TRBJ2-1; D gene ambiguous. Germline V gene data show CDR1 as SGHRS and CDR2 as YFSETQ. The V end was cut by 4 bases, the J end by 7 bases, with 6 bases between. The CDR3 sequence is 11 residues long. CDR3 region: CASSALNEQFF. The DNA for the CDR3 is TGCGCCAGCAGCGCCCTTAATGAGCAGTTCTTC.

This clonotype occurred a few times. The chain carries TRBV6-5 and TRBJ1-4; 11 bases line up with TRBD1. Germline CDR1 and CDR2: MNHEY and SVGAGI. The CDR3 has 14 residues. The V gene end was trimmed by 6 bases and the J gene end by 7 bases; junction bases not matched to a gene: 4. CDR3 amino acids: CASSRGQGVEKLFF. In nucleotides, the CDR3 is TGTGCCAGCAGCCGGGGACAGGGGGTTGAAAAACTGTTTTTT.

The V and J genes are TRBV5-1 and TRBJ1-1; the D gene is possibly TRBD1 (5 bases). Trimming took 0 bases from V and 6 from J, leaving 9 bases between them. The germline gives CDR1 SGHRS, CDR2 YFSETQ. The CDR3 contains 13 residues. CDR3 bases: TGCGCCAGCAGCTTGGAGGGGTCCCCTGAAGCTTTCTTT. Its protein product is CASSLEGSPEAFF. Together with reference TRBV5-1 and TRBJ1-1, the CDR3 gives the full variable domain: KAGVTQTPRYLIKTRGQQVTLSCSPISGHRSVSWYQQTPGQGLQFLFEYFSETQRNKGNFPGRFSGRQFSNSRSEMNVSTLELGDSALYLCASSLEGSPEAFFGQGTRLTVV.

The chain combines TRBV28 with TRBJ2-1, with 7 bases fitting TRBD1. Germline trimming cut 1 base from V and 9 bases from J; bases unmatched to any gene: 9. This CDR3 contains 15 residues. Per the germline V gene, CDR1 is MDHEN and CDR2 is SYDVKM. CDR3 residues: CASSLSKTGWGEQFF. The DNA of the CDR3 is TGTGCCAGCAGTTTATCAAAGACAGGGTGGGGTGAGCAGTTCTTC.

V gene TRBV5-1 combines with J gene TRBJ1-4; D is possibly TRBD1 (5 bases). V lost 3 bases to trimming and J lost 8 bases, with 17 bases between them. The CDR3 is 15 amino acids. Germline values: CDR1 SGHRS, CDR2 YFSETQ. The CDR3: CASSSGTGSGEKLFF. The CDR3 nucleotides are TGCGCCAGCAGCTCGGGGACGGGCAGTGGGGAAAAACTGTTTTTT.

This clonotype has a count of ten or more. This chain connects TRBV6-1 to TRBJ1-3, with 7 bases matching TRBD1. The CDR3 is made up of 15 amino acids. CDR1 and CDR2 (germline): MNHNS, SASEGT. The J segment lost 0 bases and the V segment lost 8 bases, leaving 7 bases of the junction unmatched. The CDR3 spells CASAEQGYSGNTIYF. CDR3 sequence (DNA): TGTGCCAGCGCTGAACAGGGGTACTCTGGAAACACCATATATTTT.

This clonotype has more than one count but fewer than ten. The chain has TRBV6-5 and TRBJ2-5, with TRBD2 as a possible D gene (6 bases). Germline V gene sequence: CDR1 MNHEY, CDR2 SVGAGI. The V gene lost 6 bases and the J gene lost 5 bases, with 13 bases spanning the gap. The CDR3 spans 13 residues. In DNA form, the CDR3 reads TGTGCCAGCAGAGACGGACTATCGGAGACCCAGTACTTC. Translation: CASRDGLSETQYF.